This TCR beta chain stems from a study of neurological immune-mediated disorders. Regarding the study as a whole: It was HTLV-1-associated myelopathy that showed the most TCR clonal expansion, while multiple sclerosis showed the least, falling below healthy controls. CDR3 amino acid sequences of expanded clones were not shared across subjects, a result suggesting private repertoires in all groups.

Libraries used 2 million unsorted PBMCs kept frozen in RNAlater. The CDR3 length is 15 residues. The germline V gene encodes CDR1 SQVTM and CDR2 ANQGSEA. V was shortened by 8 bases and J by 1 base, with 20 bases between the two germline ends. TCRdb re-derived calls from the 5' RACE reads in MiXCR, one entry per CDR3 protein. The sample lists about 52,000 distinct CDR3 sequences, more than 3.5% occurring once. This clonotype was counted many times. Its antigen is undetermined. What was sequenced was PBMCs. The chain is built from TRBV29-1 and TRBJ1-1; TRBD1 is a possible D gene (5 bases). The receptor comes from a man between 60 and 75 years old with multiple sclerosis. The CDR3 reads CSHTVGAGGNTEAFF. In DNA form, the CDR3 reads TGCAGCCACACCGTCGGGGCTGGCGGGAACACTGAAGCTTTCTTT.